Presented here are 32 T cell receptor beta chains from one specimen sequenced in a study of shared clonotypes between healthy human individuals. Sequenced by immunoSEQ multiplex PCR; TCRdb stores in-frame clones only, minus some. The sample has around 1.9 million clones, 90% to 95% seen once. CD45RO-negative cells were positively selected for CCR7, leaving out terminally differentiated effector memory CD45RA+ cells. What was sequenced was naive CD8+ T cells from PBMCs. These receptors all stem from a man between 18 and 35 years old in good health. Some clones in this sample may be carry-over from other donors' samples.

The genes are TRBV5-4 and TRBJ2-5; possible D gene TRBD1, 5 bases. Looked up from germline, CDR1 is SGHNT and CDR2 is YYREEE (reference sequence). The V and J ends lost 4 bases and 2 bases respectively, with 9 bases between them. The CDR3 runs to 13 residues. CDR3 nucleotides: TGTGCCAGCAGCGAGACAGTTCAAGAGACCCAGTACTTC. Translating gives CASSETVQETQYF.

V usage is TRBV7-9 and J usage is TRBJ2-7; 10 bases are a match to TRBD2. V shed 4 bases, J shed 5 bases, and the junction held 5 bases outside the gene matches. The germline V gene encodes CDR1 SEHNR and CDR2 FQNEAQ (reference sequence). The length of the CDR3 is 14 residues. DNA for the CDR3: TGTGCCAGCAGCTCACTAGCGGGATTGGACGAGCAGTACTTC. Translation: CASSSLAGLDEQYF.

The chain has TRBV28 and TRBJ2-2, with D perhaps matching TRBD1 (7 bases). Deletions cut 1 base from V and 3 bases from J, with 9 bases between. Germline lookup yields CDR1 MDHEN and CDR2 SYDVKM. The CDR3 runs to 15 residues. The CDR3 coding sequence is TGTGCCAGCAGTTTATCCAGGGGGGACACCGGGGAGCTGTTTTTT. Protein: CASSLSRGDTGELFF.

V gene TRBV7-9 combines with J gene TRBJ2-7, with a weak D call TRBD2 (5 bases). Germline CDR1 and CDR2: SEHNR and FQNEAQ (reference sequence). V was trimmed by 5 bases and J by 0 bases, leaving 11 bases between them. The CDR3 has 14 residues. The DNA of the CDR3 is TGTGCCAGCAGCCATGGACGGGACTCCTACGAGCAGTACTTC. Its translation is CASSHGRDSYEQYF.

This clone was detected only once. V is TRBV28 and J is TRBJ2-5; 7 bases align to TRBD1. The CDR3 totals 17 residues. V was pared by 4 bases and J by 4 bases, with 15 bases of the junction left unmatched. Germline V lookup: CDR1 MDHEN, CDR2 SYDVKM. The CDR3 region is CASSSIPGQDYGETQYF. The CDR3 DNA follows: TGTGCCAGCAGTTCAATACCAGGACAGGATTACGGAGAGACCCAGTACTTC.

V and J are TRBV2 and TRBJ2-5; a possible D gene is TRBD1 (6 bases). The V gene lost 7 bases and the J gene lost 7 bases, with 25 bases spanning the gap. The CDR3 is 16 amino acids. Germline CDR1 is SNHLY and CDR2 is FYNNEI. The DNA for the CDR3 is TGTGCCAGCATCGACCAATCCGGGACATCAGGTGGGACCCAGTACTTC. The encoded protein is CASIDQSGTSGGTQYF.

The gene calls are TRBV6-1 and TRBJ1-1; no clear D. CDR1 and CDR2 from the germline V gene are MNHNS and SASEGT. There are 15 residues in the CDR3. V was cut by 2 bases and J by 5 bases, with 15 bases left in between. The DNA for the CDR3 is TGTGCCAGCAGTGAACCCCGCAACCTAGATACTGAAGCTTTCTTT. This gives the protein CASSEPRNLDTEAFF.

The rearrangement links TRBV10-3 to TRBJ1-2, with TRBD1 identical over 10 bases. Per the germline V gene, CDR1 is ENHRY and CDR2 is SYGVKD. J gave up 4 bases and V 3 bases, and 8 bases lay outside the gene matches. This CDR3 is built from 16 residues. The CDR3 here is CAISENDRGQGYGYTF. The CDR3 DNA is TGTGCCATCAGTGAAAACGACAGGGGGCAAGGCTATGGCTACACCTTC.

The chain employs TRBV7-9 and TRBJ2-1; 7 bases fit TRBD1. The V segment lost 3 bases and the J segment 6 bases; nucleotides outside the gene matches: 8. Germline assignment: CDR1 SEHNR and CDR2 FQNEAQ (reference sequence). The CDR3 covers 15 residues. The CDR3: CASSFTGAMGNEQFF. Here the CDR3 DNA reads TGTGCCAGCAGCTTCACAGGGGCGATGGGCAATGAGCAGTTCTTC.

The chain employs TRBV19 and TRBJ1-3; 7 bases are shared with TRBD1. Germline loops: CDR1 LNHDA, CDR2 SQIVND (reference sequence). V lost 10 bases and J lost 2; bases outside the gene matches: 11. The CDR3 sequence is 15 residues long. The CDR3 reads CATQLRGSPGNTIYF. The CDR3 DNA reads TGTGCCACCCAGCTCAGGGGGTCCCCTGGAAACACCATATATTTT.

V usage is TRBV11-2 and J usage is TRBJ2-1; 8 nucleotides line up with TRBD1. Germline CDR1 SGHAT, CDR2 FQNNGV. CDR3 length: 15 amino acids. V gave up 3 bases and J gave up 6 bases; unmatched junction bases: 7. CDR3 coding DNA: TGTGCCAGCAGCTTCGACAGGGGCCCCAGCAATGAGCAGTTCTTC. This sequence encodes CASSFDRGPSNEQFF.

The rearrangement uses TRBV5-1 and TRBJ2-2, with 8 bases that match TRBD1. Losses at the gene ends were 4 bases for V and 4 bases for J; bases not matched to a gene: 9. The CDR3 is made up of 16 amino acids. In germline, CDR1 is SGHRS, CDR2 YFSETQ. CDR3 amino acids: CASSVPDREGTGELFF. In DNA form, the CDR3 reads TGCGCCAGCAGCGTGCCGGACAGGGAAGGCACCGGGGAGCTGTTTTTT.

The rearrangement joins TRBV15 to TRBJ2-7; the match to TRBD2 covers 7 bases. This CDR3 has 16 amino acids. V trimming: 4 bases; J trimming: 8 bases; junction bases outside the gene matches: 17. Germline lookup yields CDR1 LNHNV and CDR2 YYDKDF (reference sequence). For the CDR3, the DNA is TGTGCCACCAGCACGGAGACTAGCCTTATTCCAGCACAGCAGTACTTC. Residues: CATSTETSLIPAQQYF.

This rearrangement joins TRBV9 to TRBJ1-1, with 9 bases fitting TRBD1. V shed 3 bases and J 4 bases; nucleotides not matched to a gene: 13. Per the germline V gene, CDR1 is SGDLS and CDR2 is YYNGEE. The CDR3 is made up of 17 amino acids. The CDR3 sequence: CASSATSKDRGTTEAFF. The DNA for the CDR3 is TGTGCCAGCAGCGCCACCTCAAAAGACAGGGGGACCACTGAAGCTTTCTTT.

The chain links TRBV7-9 to TRBJ2-5, with a tentative D call TRBD2 (7 bases). V lost 5 bases, J lost 5 bases, and 21 bases lay in between. The CDR3 covers 16 residues. Germline CDR1 is SEHNR and CDR2 is FQNEAQ (reference sequence). This CDR3 reads CASSHEGEGLVETQYF. The CDR3 coding sequence is TGTGCCAGCAGCCACGAGGGGGAGGGCCTGGTTGAGACCCAGTACTTC.

Points on this clone: Compared with germline, one end of the junction differs, possibly owing to a read error. The chain has TRBV25-1 and TRBJ1-1; D is possibly TRBD1 (5 bases). Germline V CDR1 and CDR2: MGHDK, SYGVNS. The CDR3 extends over 13 amino acids. CDR3 amino acids: CASSHLRGTDAFF. CDR3 sequence (DNA): TGTGCCAGCAGTCACCTCAGAGGGACTGACGCTTTCTTT.

The V call is TRBV9, the J call TRBJ1-4; D not resolved. Germline V gives CDR1 SGDLS, CDR2 YYNGEE. Deletions cut 0 bases from V and 7 bases from J, with 10 bases between. This CDR3 comprises 14 residues. The CDR3 loop reads CASSVGERREKLFF. The CDR3 nucleotides read TGTGCCAGCAGCGTAGGGGAAAGGCGTGAAAAACTGTTTTTT.

The chain links TRBV4-1 to TRBJ1-3, with D unclear. CDR1 MGHRA and CDR2 YSYEKL come from the germline V gene. The CDR3 consists of 14 residues. With 0 bases removed from V and 0 bases from J, the gap between germline ends came to 3 bases. CDR3 sequence: CASSQEVSGNTIYF. The CDR3 DNA is TGCGCCAGCAGCCAAGAGGTCTCTGGAAACACCATATATTTT.

The chain uses TRBV4-3 and TRBJ2-7; no clear D. Germline values: CDR1 LGHNA, CDR2 YSLEER. The CDR3 loop spans 15 amino acids. V gave up 0 bases and J gave up 3 bases, with 12 bases separating them. CDR3 coding DNA: TGCGCCAGCAGCCAAGAGCTAGTTTTTATCTACGAGCAGTACTTC. Translation gives CASSQELVFIYEQYF.

V and J are TRBV5-1 and TRBJ2-7, with TRBD1 matching over 8 bases. CDR3 size: 15 residues. In germline, CDR1 is SGHRS, CDR2 YFSETQ. V shed 3 bases, J shed 0 bases, and the junction held 5 bases outside the gene matches. In DNA form, the CDR3 reads TGCGCCAGCAGCTCCGGGACAGGAGCCTCCTACGAGCAGTACTTC. Protein product: CASSSGTGASYEQYF.

The V call is TRBV30, the J call TRBJ1-1; D remains unclear. This CDR3 is built from 11 residues. The V end lost 6 bases, the J end lost 4 bases, and 9 bases lay between the germline ends. Per the germline V gene, CDR1 is GTSNPN and CDR2 is SVGIG (reference sequence). CDR3 DNA: TGTGCCTGCCATTGGGGCACTGAAGCTTTCTTT. This encodes CACHWGTEAFF.

The rearrangement uses TRBV7-6 and TRBJ2-1; D unresolved. This CDR3 has 12 amino acids. V was clipped by 3 bases and J by 0 bases, with 0 bases between them. The V gene's germline CDR1 is SGHVS and CDR2 FNYEAQ. The CDR3 DNA is TGTGCCAGCAGCTTCTCCTACAATGAGCAGTTCTTC. Residues: CASSFSYNEQFF.

This chain joins TRBV7-9 and TRBJ1-1; D unclear. Germline lookup yields CDR1 SEHNR and CDR2 FQNEAQ (reference sequence). V lost 8 bases, J lost 1 base, and 5 bases lay in between. CDR3 length: 11 amino acids. The CDR3 loop reads CASVWNTEAFF. The CDR3 coding sequence is TGTGCCAGCGTGTGGAACACTGAAGCTTTCTTT.

The CDR3 region has the DNA TGTGCCATCAGTGACTTCGGATCTGGAAACACCATATATTTT. Its translation: CAISDFGSGNTIYF. V and J are TRBV10-3 and TRBJ1-3; no firm D call. Trimming removed 3 bases at V and 1 base at J, with 7 bases between. The CDR3 totals 14 residues. Germline V gene lookup returns CDR1 ENHRY and CDR2 SYGVKD.

The chain is built from TRBV6-5 and TRBJ2-2; the D gene is possibly TRBD2 (6 bases). V was clipped by 10 bases and J by 6 bases, with 9 bases between them. Germline V gene sequence: CDR1 MNHEY, CDR2 SVGAGI. The CDR3 is 11 residues long. CDR3 amino acids: CATGGAGELFF. The CDR3 nucleotides are TGTGCCACCGGGGGAGCCGGGGAGCTGTTTTTT.

This clone was observed a few times. This sequence joins TRBV10-1 and TRBJ1-2; TRBD1 aligns across 9 bases. Germline CDR1 WNHNN, CDR2 SYGVQD (reference sequence). Trimming cost V 5 bases and J 10 bases; bases outside gene matches: 5. This CDR3 has 12 residues. The CDR3 nucleotides read TGCGCCAGCAGTCCCGGGACAGGGACCTACACCTTC. The encoded protein is CASSPGTGTYTF.

V usage is TRBV9 and J usage is TRBJ2-1; possible D gene TRBD2, 5 bases. This CDR3 has 15 amino acids. Between the trimmed V and J ends, which lost 1 base and 5 bases, there was a span of 13 bases. Germline V gene lookup returns CDR1 SGDLS and CDR2 YYNGEE. The CDR3 loop reads CASSVSGLSHNEQFF. The CDR3 region has the DNA TGTGCCAGCAGCGTATCGGGATTAAGCCACAATGAGCAGTTCTTC. Complete variable domain (other parts from reference TRBV9 and TRBJ2-1): DSGVTQTPKHLITATGQRVTLRCSPRSGDLSVYWYQQSLDQGLQFLIQYYNGEERAKGNILERFSAQQFPDLHSELNLSSLELGDSALYFCASSVSGLSHNEQFFGPGTRLTVL.

On this clone itself: Other DNA sequences of this sample code for an identical CDR3. The chain links TRBV2 to TRBJ2-7, with no clear D. The length of the CDR3 is 11 residues. Germline V lookup: CDR1 SNHLY, CDR2 FYNNEI. Trimming left V 5 bases short and J 2 bases short, with 4 bases between. The CDR3 DNA is TGTGCCAGCAGTCCTGCCTACGAGCAGTACTTC. Protein sequence: CASSPAYEQYF.

This chain uses TRBV5-1 with TRBJ1-1; 7 bases are shared with TRBD1. The CDR3 has 15 amino acids. With V trimmed by 4 bases and J by 1 base, 7 bases remained unmatched. Germline V lookup: CDR1 SGHRS, CDR2 YFSETQ. CDR3 bases: TGCGCCAGCAGCCCCAGGGGGGTTAAGAACACTGAAGCTTTCTTT. Residues: CASSPRGVKNTEAFF.

The chain links TRBV18 to TRBJ1-4; tentative D call: TRBD1 (5 bases). Trimming stripped 3 bases from V and 3 bases from J, with 8 bases between. Germline loops: CDR1 KGHSH, CDR2 LQKENI. CDR3 length: 14 amino acids. CDR3 sequence: CASSPDRANEKLFF. For the CDR3, the DNA is TGTGCCAGCTCACCCGACAGAGCTAATGAAAAACTGTTTTTT.

The chain links TRBV19 to TRBJ1-2; D may be TRBD1 (5 bases). The CDR3 has 15 amino acids. The V gene lost 8 bases and the J gene lost 1 base, with 17 bases spanning the gap. Germline CDR1 and CDR2: LNHDA and SQIVND (reference sequence). The CDR3 loop reads CASYGADKFNYGYTF. The CDR3 DNA follows: TGTGCCAGTTATGGGGCAGACAAATTTAACTATGGCTACACCTTC.

The chain uses TRBV13 and TRBJ1-3; D unclear. V dropped 3 bases and J dropped 4 bases, with 10 bases sitting between them. Per the germline V gene, CDR1 is PRHDT and CDR2 is FYEKMQ (reference sequence). The CDR3 runs 14 residues. CDR3 protein: CASSFAVRGNTIYF. CDR3 bases: TGTGCCAGCAGCTTCGCGGTGCGCGGAAACACCATATATTTT.